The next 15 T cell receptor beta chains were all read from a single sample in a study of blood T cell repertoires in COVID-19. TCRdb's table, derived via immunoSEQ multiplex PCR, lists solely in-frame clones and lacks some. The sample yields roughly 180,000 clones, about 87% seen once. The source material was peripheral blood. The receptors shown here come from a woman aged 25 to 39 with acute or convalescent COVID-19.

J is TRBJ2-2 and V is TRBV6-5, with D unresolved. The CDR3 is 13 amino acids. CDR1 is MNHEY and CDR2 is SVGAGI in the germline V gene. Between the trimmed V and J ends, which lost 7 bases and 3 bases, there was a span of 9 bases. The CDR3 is CASTSPYTGELFF. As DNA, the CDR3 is TGTGCCAGCACCTCTCCGTACACCGGGGAGCTGTTTTTT.

Here the CDR3 DNA reads TGTGCCAGCAGTACTAATGGGGCCGATACGCAGTATTTT. Translation: CASSTNGADTQYF. The chain is built from TRBV28 and TRBJ2-3; possible D gene TRBD1, 5 bases. Germline V gives CDR1 MDHEN, CDR2 SYDVKM. The CDR3 sequence is 13 residues long. V lost 5 bases and J lost 6, with 12 bases in between. Using reference TRBV28 and TRBJ2-3 for the parts outside the CDR3, the full variable domain is DVKVTQSSRYLVKRTGEKVFLECVQDMDHENMFWYRQDPGLGLRLIYFSYDVKMKEKGDIPEGYSVSREKKERFSLILESASTNQTSMYLCASSTNGADTQYFGPGTRLTVL.

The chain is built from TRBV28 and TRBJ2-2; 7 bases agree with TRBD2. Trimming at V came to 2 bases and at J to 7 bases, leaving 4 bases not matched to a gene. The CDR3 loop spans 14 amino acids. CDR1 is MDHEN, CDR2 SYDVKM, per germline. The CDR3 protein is CASSLGGGGGELFF. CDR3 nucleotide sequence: TGTGCCAGCAGTTTAGGTGGCGGGGGCGGGGAGCTGTTTTTT.

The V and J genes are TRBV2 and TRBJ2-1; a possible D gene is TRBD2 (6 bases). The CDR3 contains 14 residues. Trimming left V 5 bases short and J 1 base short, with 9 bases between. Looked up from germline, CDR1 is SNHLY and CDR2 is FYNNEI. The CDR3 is CASSRENSYNEQFF. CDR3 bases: TGTGCCAGCAGTCGGGAGAATTCCTACAATGAGCAGTTCTTC.

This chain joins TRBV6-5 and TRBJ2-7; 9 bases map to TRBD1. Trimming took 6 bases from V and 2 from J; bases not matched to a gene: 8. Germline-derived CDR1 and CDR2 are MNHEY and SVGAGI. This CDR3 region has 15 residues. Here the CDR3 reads CASRGGTGSTYEQYF. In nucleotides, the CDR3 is TGTGCCAGCAGGGGGGGGACAGGGAGTACCTACGAGCAGTACTTC.

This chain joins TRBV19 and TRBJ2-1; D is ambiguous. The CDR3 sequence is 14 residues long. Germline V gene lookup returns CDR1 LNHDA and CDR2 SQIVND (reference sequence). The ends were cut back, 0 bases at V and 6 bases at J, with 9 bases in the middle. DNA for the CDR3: TGTGCCAGTAGTATAGATATGTACGGCAATGAGCAGTTCTTC. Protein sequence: CASSIDMYGNEQFF.

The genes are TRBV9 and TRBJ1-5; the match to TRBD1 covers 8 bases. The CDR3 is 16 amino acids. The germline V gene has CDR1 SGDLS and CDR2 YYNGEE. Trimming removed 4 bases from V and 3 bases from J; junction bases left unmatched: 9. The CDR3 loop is CASSPRDRGPNQPQHF. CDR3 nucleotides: TGTGCCAGCAGCCCCCGCGACAGGGGTCCCAATCAGCCCCAGCATTTT.

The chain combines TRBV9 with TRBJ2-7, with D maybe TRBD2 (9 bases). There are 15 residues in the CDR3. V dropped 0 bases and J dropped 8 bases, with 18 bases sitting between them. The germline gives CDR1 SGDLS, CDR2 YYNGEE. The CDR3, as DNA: TGTGCCAGCAGCGTAGCTAGCGGGACAGGCGTTAAGCAGTACTTC. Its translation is CASSVASGTGVKQYF.

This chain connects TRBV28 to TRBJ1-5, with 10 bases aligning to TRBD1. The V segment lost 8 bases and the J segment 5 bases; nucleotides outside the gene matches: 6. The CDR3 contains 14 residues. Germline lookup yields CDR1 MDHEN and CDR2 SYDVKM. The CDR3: CASQTGGADQPQHF. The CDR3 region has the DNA TGTGCCAGCCAGACAGGGGGCGCGGATCAGCCCCAGCATTTT. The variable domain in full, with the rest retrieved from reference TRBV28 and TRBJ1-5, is DVKVTQSSRYLVKRTGEKVFLECVQDMDHENMFWYRQDPGLGLRLIYFSYDVKMKEKGDIPEGYSVSREKKERFSLILESASTNQTSMYLCASQTGGADQPQHFGDGTRLSIL.

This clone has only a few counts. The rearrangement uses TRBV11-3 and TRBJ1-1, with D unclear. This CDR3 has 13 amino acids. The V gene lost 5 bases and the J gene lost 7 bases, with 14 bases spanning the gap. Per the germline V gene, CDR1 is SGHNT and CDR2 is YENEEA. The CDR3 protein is CASSPQGGLEAFF. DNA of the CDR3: TGTGCCAGCAGCCCCCAAGGAGGACTTGAAGCTTTCTTT.

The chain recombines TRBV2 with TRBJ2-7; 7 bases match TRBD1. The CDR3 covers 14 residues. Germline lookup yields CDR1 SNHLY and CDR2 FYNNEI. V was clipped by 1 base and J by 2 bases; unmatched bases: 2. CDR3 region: CASSEGTGAYEQYF. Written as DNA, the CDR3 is TGTGCCAGCAGTGAAGGGACAGGAGCCTACGAGCAGTACTTC.

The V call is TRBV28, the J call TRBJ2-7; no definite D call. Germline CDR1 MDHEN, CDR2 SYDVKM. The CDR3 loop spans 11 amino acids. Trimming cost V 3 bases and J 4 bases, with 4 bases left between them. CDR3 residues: CASSFTYEQYF. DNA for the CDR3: TGTGCCAGCAGTTTCACATACGAGCAGTACTTC.

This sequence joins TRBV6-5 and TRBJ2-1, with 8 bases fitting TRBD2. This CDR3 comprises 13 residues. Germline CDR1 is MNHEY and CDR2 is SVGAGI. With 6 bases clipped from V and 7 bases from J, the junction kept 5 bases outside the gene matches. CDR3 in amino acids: CASRVAGTNEQFF. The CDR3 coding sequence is TGTGCCAGCAGAGTAGCGGGAACAAATGAGCAGTTCTTC.

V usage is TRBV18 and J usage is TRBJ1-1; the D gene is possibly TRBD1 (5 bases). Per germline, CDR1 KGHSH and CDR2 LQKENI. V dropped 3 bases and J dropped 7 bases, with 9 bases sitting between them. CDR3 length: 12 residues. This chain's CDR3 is CASSPDNHEAFF. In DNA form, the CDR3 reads TGTGCCAGCTCACCGGACAATCATGAAGCTTTCTTT.

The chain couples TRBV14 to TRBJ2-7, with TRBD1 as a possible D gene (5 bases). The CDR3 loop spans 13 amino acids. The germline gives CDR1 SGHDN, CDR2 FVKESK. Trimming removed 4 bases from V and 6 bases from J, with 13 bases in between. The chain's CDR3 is CASSLFWQGEQYF. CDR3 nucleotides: TGTGCCAGCAGCCTTTTTTGGCAGGGCGAGCAGTACTTC. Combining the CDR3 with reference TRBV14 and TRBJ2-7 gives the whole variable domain EAGVTQFPSHSVIEKGQTVTLRCDPISGHDNLYWYRRVMGKEIKFLLHFVKESKQDESGMPNNRFLAERTGGTYSTLKVQPAELEDSGVYFCASSLFWQGEQYFGPGTRLTVT.